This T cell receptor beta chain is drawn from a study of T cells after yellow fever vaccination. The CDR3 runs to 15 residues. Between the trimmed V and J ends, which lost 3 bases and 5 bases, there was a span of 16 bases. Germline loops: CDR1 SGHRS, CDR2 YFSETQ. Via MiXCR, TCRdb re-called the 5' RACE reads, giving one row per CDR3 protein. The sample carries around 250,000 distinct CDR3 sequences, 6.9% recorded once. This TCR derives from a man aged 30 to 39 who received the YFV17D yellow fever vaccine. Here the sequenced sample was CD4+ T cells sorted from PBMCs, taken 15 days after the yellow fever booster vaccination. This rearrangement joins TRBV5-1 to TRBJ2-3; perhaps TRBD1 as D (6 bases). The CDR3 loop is CASSSSGKQGDTQYF. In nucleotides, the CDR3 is TGCGCCAGCAGCTCTTCCGGGAAACAGGGAGATACGCAGTATTTT.